Listed below are T cell receptor beta chains from one sample, sequenced in a study of vaccination effects on CD4 cells after COVID-19. TCRdb's table, derived via immunoSEQ multiplex PCR, lists solely in-frame clones and lacks some. The sample comprises tens of thousands of clones, 70% of which are singletons, and about 16% rests with the top ten. Their cognate antigens are unknown. The specimen comprised CD4+ T cells from PBMCs cultured with HCoV-229E spike peptides, sampled before COVID-19 vaccination. These TCRs come from a human donor who received a COVID-19 vaccine. CDR3s leave out the opening cysteine and the closing phenylalanine or tryptophan. The order of the fields is clone size, V gene, CDR3 protein. Some rows mark clone size as missing; the rest say once, few, many or name a class of expanded clone.

abundance: -
v_gene: TRBV11-2
CDR3aa: ASSLDRGYT

abundance: few
v_gene: TRBV7-8
CDR3aa: ASSSREGRTEAF

abundance: -
v_gene: TRBV15
CDR3aa: ATSREREETQY

abundance: few
v_gene: TRBV19
CDR3aa: ASSRTFYQETQY

abundance: -
v_gene: TRBV5-1
CDR3aa: ASSADRGGVDTQY

abundance: -
v_gene: TRBV30
CDR3aa: AWSVKRTSGGGETQY

abundance: few
v_gene: TRBV6-2/TRBV6-3
CDR3aa: ASRYSGTSIPTNEKLF

abundance: -
v_gene: TRBV5-1
CDR3aa: ASSLTRGGGTDTQY

abundance: -
v_gene: TRBV5-1
CDR3aa: ASSLETSGHEQY

abundance: -
v_gene: TRBV29-1
CDR3aa: SVEGEDSNTYEQY

abundance: -
v_gene: TRBV5-4
CDR3aa: ASSLRDSNTQY

abundance: -
v_gene: TRBV7-6
CDR3aa: ASSLGLAGGPSYEQY

abundance: -
v_gene: TRBV5-1
CDR3aa: ASSRDDSISGNTIY

abundance: -
v_gene: TRBV5-1
CDR3aa: ASSPDSYNEQF

abundance: once
v_gene: TRBV4-2
CDR3aa: ASSQVGVYNSPLH

abundance: -
v_gene: TRBV20-1
CDR3aa: SANDPGSTEAF

abundance: few
v_gene: TRBV12-5
CDR3aa: ASGLVIRESPGELF

abundance: -
v_gene: TRBV5-1
CDR3aa: ASSSQGQGLYEQY

abundance: -
v_gene: TRBV7-8
CDR3aa: ASLGRGTGSTTWQY

abundance: -
v_gene: TRBV27
CDR3aa: ASSFTRAGGGEQF

abundance: -
v_gene: TRBV5-4
CDR3aa: ASSLTGPYNEQF

abundance: -
v_gene: TRBV4-2
CDR3aa: ASSQDRDLLGYT

abundance: -
v_gene: TRBV30
CDR3aa: AWSVTGARTDTQY

abundance: -
v_gene: TRBV20-1
CDR3aa: SAERDDTQY

abundance: -
v_gene: TRBV30
CDR3aa: AWSVYGTMGRYRVSLH

abundance: few
v_gene: TRBV30
CDR3aa: AWSRLNTGELF

abundance: -
v_gene: TRBV6-5
CDR3aa: ASSSSITGNQPQH

abundance: -
v_gene: TRBV7-9
CDR3aa: AIPPALYGYT

abundance: -
v_gene: TRBV2
CDR3aa: ASGGETQY

abundance: -
v_gene: TRBV10-3
CDR3aa: AIGEGTDQF

abundance: -
v_gene: TRBV6-1
CDR3aa: ASSERGHLNIQY

abundance: once
v_gene: TRBV18
CDR3aa: ASSPPIHYEQY

abundance: -
v_gene: TRBV10-2
CDR3aa: ASSEGVGAGGAKNIQY

abundance: -
v_gene: TRBV10-1
CDR3aa: ASSVAGTSSYNEQF

abundance: -
v_gene: TRBV7-9
CDR3aa: ASSLSLDSKTYGYT

abundance: -
v_gene: TRBV20-1
CDR3aa: SASSREASTDTQY

abundance: -
v_gene: TRBV4-1
CDR3aa: ASSQDPQSDEQF

abundance: few
v_gene: TRBV2
CDR3aa: ASSSDRPYGYT

abundance: -
v_gene: TRBV10-2
CDR3aa: ASRGTGRGNEQF

abundance: -
v_gene: TRBV6-2/TRBV6-3
CDR3aa: ASSYPRTGINEQF

abundance: -
v_gene: TRBV27
CDR3aa: ASSFRDRGRGNTGELF

abundance: -
v_gene: TRBV19
CDR3aa: ASSLPLKGVSTGELF

abundance: -
v_gene: TRBV6-5
CDR3aa: ASRRGSGNYGYT

abundance: -
v_gene: TRBV4-1
CDR3aa: ASSQDLASGSNEQF

abundance: -
v_gene: TRBV6-5
CDR3aa: ASRDRANTGELF

abundance: -
v_gene: TRBV24-1
CDR3aa: ATSDRDRGQADTQY

abundance: -
v_gene: TRBV29-1
CDR3aa: SARDRVGYGYT

abundance: -
v_gene: TRBV5-1
CDR3aa: ASSLDRGSYNEQF

abundance: -
v_gene: TRBV10-2
CDR3aa: ASSALQTFGTDTQY

abundance: -
v_gene: TRBV6-5
CDR3aa: ASLERASGNTIY

abundance: -
v_gene: TRBV3-1/TRBV3-2
CDR3aa: ASSQGSSYEQY

abundance: -
v_gene: TRBV7-2
CDR3aa: ASSIADLTDTQY